This TCR beta chain is drawn from a study of cytomegalovirus exposure and HLA in healthy donors. Notes on this clone: Its target is unknown.

Study observations and caveats: Several of the most significant clusters were apparently associated with common viral pathogens in a later analysis. Follow-up analysis later connected one missense variant in DCLRE1C with trimming of TCR beta V- and J-genes. The study listed 150 to 200 cytomegalovirus-associated TCR beta chains.

This CDR3 is built from 14 residues. CDR1 is MNHNS, CDR2 SASEGT, per germline. The V gene lost 6 bases and the J gene lost 2 bases, with 12 bases spanning the gap. Primers included in the PCR were 60 Vbeta and 13 Jbeta primers. Per the authors' pipeline: Some 11 million shared chains were among the approximately 80 million unique TCR beta chains that a later analysis counted. Repertoires were generated with immunoSEQ multiplex PCR, while TCRdb's copy carries only in-frame clones and drops some. V and J calls and clone size are those listed in that table; D and trimming were worked out from the DNA. The sample shows roughly 150,000 clones, over 60% of them seen only once.

The genes are TRBV6-1 and TRBJ2-3; no clear D gene. The source material was PBMCs. The sequence came from a male donor in good health and CMV-seronegative. Here the CDR3 reads CASRIGFYTDTQYF. CDR3 in DNA: TGTGCCAGCAGGATCGGGTTTTACACAGATACGCAGTATTTT.